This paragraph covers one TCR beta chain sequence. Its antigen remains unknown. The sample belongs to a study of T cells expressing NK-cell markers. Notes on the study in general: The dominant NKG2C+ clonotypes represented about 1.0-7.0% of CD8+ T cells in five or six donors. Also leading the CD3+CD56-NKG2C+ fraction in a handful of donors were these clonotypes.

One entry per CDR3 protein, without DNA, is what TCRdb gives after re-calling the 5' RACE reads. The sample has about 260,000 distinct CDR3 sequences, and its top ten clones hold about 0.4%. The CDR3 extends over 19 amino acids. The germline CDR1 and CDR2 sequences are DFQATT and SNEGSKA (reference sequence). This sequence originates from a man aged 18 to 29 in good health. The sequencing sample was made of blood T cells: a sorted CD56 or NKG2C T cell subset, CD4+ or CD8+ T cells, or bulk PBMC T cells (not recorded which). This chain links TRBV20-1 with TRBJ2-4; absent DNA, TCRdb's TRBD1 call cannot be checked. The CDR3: CSARERWQGRGSGKNIQYF.